The 14 T cell receptor beta chains presented below share a single source sample, sequenced in a study of early T cells in non-severe SARS-CoV-2 infection. TCRdb used MiXCR to reprocess the 5' RACE reads, holding one entry per CDR3 protein. The sample has around 94,000 distinct CDR3 sequences; roughly 13% are singletons. The specimen sequenced was whole blood. These receptors all stem from an adult who was a healthcare worker with PCR-confirmed SARS-CoV-2 infection or an uninfected control (not recorded which).

This clonotype came up a few times. The rearrangement uses TRBV7-8 and TRBJ2-1; the match to TRBD2 covers 8 bases. The germline CDR1 and CDR2 sequences are SGHVS and FQNEAQ. The CDR3 is 14 amino acids. With 3 bases clipped from V and 10 bases from J, the junction kept 8 bases outside the gene matches. The CDR3 reads CASSFRAGVNEQFF. Written as DNA, the CDR3 is TGTGCCAGCAGCTTTAGAGCGGGAGTAAACGAGCAGTTCTTC.

The rearrangement uses TRBV7-3 and TRBJ2-1; D remains unclear. Germline assignment: CDR1 SGHTA and CDR2 FQGTGA. The CDR3 runs 14 residues. V was cut by 5 bases and J by 0 bases, with 8 bases left in between. Here the CDR3 DNA reads TGTGCCAGCAGCCCTTGGGGCTCCTACAATGAGCAGTTCTTC. Its translation: CASSPWGSYNEQFF.

This clonotype came up many times. V gene TRBV4-1 combines with J gene TRBJ2-1; 7 bases align to TRBD2. V gave up 3 bases and J gave up 1 base; unmatched junction bases: 9. The germline V gene has CDR1 MGHRA and CDR2 YSYEKL. The CDR3 sequence is 17 residues long. The CDR3: CASSQGGSHESYNEQFF. DNA of the CDR3: TGCGCCAGCAGCCAGGGCGGGAGCCACGAATCCTACAATGAGCAGTTCTTC.

The chain combines TRBV11-2 with TRBJ2-4; possible D gene TRBD1, 5 bases. Trimming shortened V by 7 bases and J by 3 bases, and 22 bases separated the two germline ends. This CDR3 spans 17 amino acids. Germline V gives CDR1 SGHAT, CDR2 FQNNGV. CDR3 amino acids: CASNPLPYQGGKNIQYF. The CDR3 bases are TGTGCCAGCAACCCCCTCCCGTACCAGGGCGGCAAAAACATTCAGTACTTC.

The chain has TRBV12-2 and TRBJ1-3; the listed D gene, TRBD1, was not tested against the DNA. TRBV12-2 is given as a pseudogene. The CDR3 runs to 19 residues. The CDR3 spells CASRLAPTGAGFGGNTIYF. The CDR3 DNA reads TGTGCAAGTCGCTTAGCCCCCACAGGGGCTGGTTTCGGTGGAAACACCATATATTTT.

The chain couples TRBV28 to TRBJ2-4; 9 positions agree with TRBD1. V lost 6 bases to trimming and J lost 1 base; unmatched junction nucleotides: 4. Germline V gene sequence: CDR1 MDHEN, CDR2 SYDVKM. CDR3 length: 15 amino acids. The CDR3 nucleotides are TGTGCCAGCAGCCCACAGGGGGCTGCCAAAAACATTCAGTACTTC. Protein product: CASSPQGAAKNIQYF. The entire variable domain, with the rest obtained from reference TRBV28 and TRBJ2-4, is as follows: DVKVTQSSRYLVKRTGEKVFLECVQDMDHENMFWYRQDPGLGLRLIYFSYDVKMKEKGDIPEGYSVSREKKERFSLILESASTNQTSMYLCASSPQGAAKNIQYFGAGTRLSVL.

The chain carries TRBV28 and TRBJ2-7; 9 nucleotides match TRBD1. CDR3 length: 15 residues. Looked up from germline, CDR1 is MDHEN and CDR2 is SYDVKM. The J segment lost 4 bases and the V segment lost 5 bases, leaving 9 bases of the junction unmatched. The CDR3 protein is CASSPPGTGKYEQYF. CDR3 in DNA: TGTGCCAGCAGTCCACCCGGGACAGGGAAGTACGAGCAGTACTTC.

This clonotype has at least ten counts. The V gene is TRBV28, the J gene TRBJ2-6, with D possibly matching TRBD1 (5 bases). Germline loops: CDR1 MDHEN, CDR2 SYDVKM. CDR3 length: 16 residues. The germline V and J ends were trimmed by 4 bases and 2 bases, with 12 bases remaining between them. The DNA for the CDR3 is TGTGCCAGCAGTTCCCCGGACAAGCCTGGGGCCAACGTCCTGACTTTC. This translates into CASSSPDKPGANVLTF.

The chain employs TRBV6-2 or TRBV6-3 and TRBJ2-7; D possibly uses TRBD1 or TRBD2 (8 bases each). V dropped 6 bases and J dropped 3 bases, with 15 bases sitting between them. The CDR3 extends over 14 amino acids. Germline CDR1 is MNHEY and CDR2 is SVGEGT. CDR3 bases: TGTGCCAGCAGGATTAGCGGGACAGGCTACGAGCAGTACTTC. This sequence encodes CASRISGTGYEQYF.

The J gene is TRBJ1-2, the V gene TRBV10-3, with 7 bases aligning to TRBD1. Looked up from germline, CDR1 is ENHRY and CDR2 is SYGVKD. This CDR3 contains 15 residues. The junction had 13 bases not matched to a gene; V was cut back by 6 bases and J by 6 bases. CDR3 in DNA: TGTGCCATCAGCCTCTCTCTAACAGGGGCGGATGGCTACACCTTC. Protein: CAISLSLTGADGYTF.

The rearrangement joins TRBV20-1 to TRBJ1-2; no firm D call. V lost 6 bases and J lost 8, with 10 bases in between. CDR1 and CDR2 (germline): DFQATT, SNEGSKA (reference sequence). CDR3 length equals 10 residues. In DNA form, the CDR3 reads TGCAGTGCACGGTTGGAAGGCTACACCTTC. Amino acid sequence: CSARLEGYTF.

V gene TRBV19 combines with J gene TRBJ2-2; no clear D. V was clipped by 3 bases and J by 8 bases, with 10 bases between them. Germline CDR1 is LNHDA and CDR2 is SQIVND (reference sequence). CDR3 length equals 13 residues. In DNA form, the CDR3 reads TGTGCCAGTAGTATTCCCCCCTGGGGGGAGCTGTTTTTT. It translates to CASSIPPWGELFF.

This clonotype has at least ten counts. The gene calls are TRBV2 and TRBJ1-2; D possibly corresponds to TRBD1 (5 bases). Looked up from germline, CDR1 is SNHLY and CDR2 is FYNNEI. The CDR3 runs 14 residues. V gave up 7 bases and J gave up 7 bases, with 19 bases separating them. The CDR3 protein is CASTTAGAGGGYTF. CDR3 nucleotides: TGTGCCAGCACAACCGCGGGAGCCGGGGGTGGCTACACCTTC.

This clonotype was seen many times. The V and J genes are TRBV4-3 and TRBJ2-6, with D unresolved. The CDR3 loop spans 14 amino acids. Germline CDR1 LGHNA, CDR2 YSLEER. V lost 1 base and J lost 3, with 4 bases in between. The CDR3 DNA follows: TGCGCCAGCAGCCAAGCGCGTGGGGCCAACGTCCTGACTTTC. It specifies CASSQARGANVLTF.